The 6 T cell receptor beta chains presented below share a single source sample, sequenced in a study of blood T cell repertoires in COVID-19. Method: immunoSEQ multiplex PCR; TCRdb's copy keeps in-frame clones and lacks some. The sample shows about 220,000 clones, approximately 83% of them seen only once. Sequenced material: PBMCs or T cells enriched from blood (not recorded which). The receptors were gathered from a woman aged 40 to 55 who had been exposed to COVID-19.

The chain joins TRBV7-2 to TRBJ1-2, with D maybe TRBD1 (5 bases). This CDR3 region has 14 residues. With 4 bases removed from V and 2 bases from J, the gap between germline ends came to 11 bases. The germline CDR1 and CDR2 sequences are SGHTA and FQGNSA. The CDR3 nucleotides are TGTGCCAGCAGCTCGCGGACACTCAACTATGGCTACACCTTC. Translation gives CASSSRTLNYGYTF.

In this sample, this clone turned up many times. CDR3 amino acids: CASSRGTSGGAFEQFF. The DNA of the CDR3 is TGTGCCAGCAGCCGCGGGACTAGCGGGGGGGCCTTTGAGCAGTTCTTC. The genes are TRBV11-3 and TRBJ2-1; TRBD2 matches 16 bases. This CDR3 comprises 16 residues. Germline V CDR1 and CDR2: SGHNT, YENEEA. V was clipped by 5 bases and J by 9 bases; unmatched bases: 7.

The J gene is TRBJ2-5, the V gene TRBV3-1 (or the pseudogene TRBV3-2), with 7 bases that match TRBD2. The CDR3 has 15 residues. V lost 7 bases, J lost 4 bases, and 12 bases stayed unmatched. From germline, CDR1 is LGHDT and CDR2 YNNKEL (reference sequence). The CDR3 DNA reads TGTGCCAGCACCTGGCGGCGGGGGTCGGGAGAGACCCAGTACTTC. The encoded protein is CASTWRRGSGETQYF.

The CDR3 nucleotides are TGTGCCAGCAGTTTTCAGGGGGCCTATGGCTACACCTTC. Translation gives CASSFQGAYGYTF. The chain employs TRBV28 and TRBJ1-2; 8 bases align to TRBD1. The CDR3 contains 13 residues. Germline CDR1 reads MDHEN; CDR2 reads SYDVKM. Unmatched junction bases numbered 1, after V lost 3 bases and J lost 4 bases.

This sequence joins TRBV30 and TRBJ1-2; D gene unclear. Deletions cut 3 bases from V and 5 bases from J, with 13 bases between. CDR3 length: 13 amino acids. The V gene's germline CDR1 is GTSNPN and CDR2 SVGIG (reference sequence). Here the CDR3 DNA reads TGTGCCTGGAGGGATCTAACGGGGTATGGCTACACCTTC. It specifies CAWRDLTGYGYTF.

The rearrangement links TRBV2 to TRBJ1-4; tentative D call: TRBD1 (5 bases). CDR1 is SNHLY, CDR2 FYNNEI, per germline. The germline V and J ends were trimmed by 1 base and 6 bases, with 12 bases remaining between them. The CDR3 has 15 amino acids. CDR3 DNA: TGTGCCAGCAGTGAAGAAGGGGCATCGGATGAAAAACTGTTTTTT. Encoded protein: CASSEEGASDEKLFF.